Given below is one T cell receptor (beta chain) in context. The data were obtained in a study of blood T cell repertoires in COVID-19. Overall study context: Both acute and convalescent COVID-19 samples were obtained from the United States, Italy and Spain. PBMCs, B-cell-depleted T cells, or T cells were the source of the cDNA or gDNA that made up the material.

Trimming pared 2 bases from V and 0 bases from J, leaving 13 bases between. Germline loops: CDR1 GTSNPN, CDR2 SVGIG (reference sequence). The CDR3 runs to 15 residues. Assay used: immunoSEQ multiplex PCR; TCRdb lists only in-frame clones, some missing. The sample lists 250,000 to 300,000 clones; 80% to 95% were seen once. Among Cohort 3 donors, those recovered had two negative PCRs, clearance, or symptom resolution. This sequence was found in a woman aged 30 to 39 who had recovered from COVID-19. The sequencing sample was made of PBMCs or T cells enriched from blood (not recorded which). The chain couples TRBV30 to TRBJ1-1; D gene uncertain. CDR3 coding DNA: TGTGCCTGGAGTTTTTGGCGCGGGATGAACACTGAAGCTTTCTTT. It codes for CAWSFWRGMNTEAFF.